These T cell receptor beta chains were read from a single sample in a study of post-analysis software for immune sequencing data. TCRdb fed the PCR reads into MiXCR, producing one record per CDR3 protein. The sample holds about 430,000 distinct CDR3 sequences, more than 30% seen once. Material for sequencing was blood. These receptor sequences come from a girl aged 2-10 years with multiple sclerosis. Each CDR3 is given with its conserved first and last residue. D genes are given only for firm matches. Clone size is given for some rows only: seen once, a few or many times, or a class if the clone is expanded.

CDR3nt: TGCGCCAGCAAGGGGGCTAACCGCGATGAGCAGTTCTTC; CDR3aa: CASKGANRDEQFF; v_gene: TRBV4-3; abundance: -; d_gene: TRBD1; j_gene: TRBJ2-1
CDR3nt: TGTGCCAGCAGATCCGGGACAGTTAGTCAAGAGACCCAGTACTTC; CDR3aa: CASRSGTVSQETQYF; v_gene: TRBV7-9; abundance: few; d_gene: TRBD1; j_gene: TRBJ2-5
CDR3nt: TGTGCCAGCAGTTTTAGCCCCGACGGGGGAAATGAGCAGTTCTTC; CDR3aa: CASSFSPDGGNEQFF; v_gene: TRBV27; abundance: -; d_gene: -; j_gene: TRBJ2-1
CDR3nt: TGTGCCAGCAGTTTATTAACCGGACGACAACCGAATTCACCCCTCCACTTT; CDR3aa: CASSLLTGRQPNSPLHF; v_gene: TRBV28; abundance: few; d_gene: -; j_gene: TRBJ1-6
CDR3nt: TGCAGCGTTTGGTCCAGGGTGGAAAATGAGCAGTTCTTC; CDR3aa: CSVWSRVENEQFF; v_gene: TRBV29-1; abundance: few; d_gene: -; j_gene: TRBJ2-1
CDR3nt: TGTGCCAGCAGCTTAGGGGGGGTAGTCTGGGCGGTCAGCTCCTACAATGAGCAGTTCTTC; CDR3aa: CASSLGGVVWAVSSYNEQFF; v_gene: TRBV11-2; abundance: -; d_gene: -; j_gene: TRBJ2-1
CDR3nt: TGCAGTGCTAGAGGAAACGAAGTTGATACGCAGTATTTT; CDR3aa: CSARGNEVDTQYF; v_gene: TRBV20-1; abundance: few; d_gene: -; j_gene: TRBJ2-3
CDR3nt: TGTGCCAGCAGCGTAGGAGGTCAGAGGGAGACCCAGTACTTC; CDR3aa: CASSVGGQRETQYF; v_gene: TRBV9; abundance: -; d_gene: -; j_gene: TRBJ2-5
CDR3nt: TGTGCCAGCAGTTTAGTACAAGTCTCGTACTTC; CDR3aa: CASSLVQVSYF; v_gene: TRBV28; abundance: -; d_gene: -; j_gene: TRBJ2-7
CDR3nt: TGTGCCAGCAGTCGACAGGGACCCCTAGAGACCCAGTACTTC; CDR3aa: CASSRQGPLETQYF; v_gene: TRBV28; abundance: -; d_gene: TRBD1; j_gene: TRBJ2-5
CDR3nt: TGTGCCATCAGTATGGGATATAGCGGGAGGCTCCAAGAGACCCAGTACTTC; CDR3aa: CAISMGYSGRLQETQYF; v_gene: TRBV10-3; abundance: -; d_gene: TRBD2; j_gene: TRBJ2-5
CDR3nt: TGTGCCAGCAGCGCCGGACTAGCGGATAGCTCCTACGAGCAGTACTTC; CDR3aa: CASSAGLADSSYEQYF; v_gene: TRBV6-1; abundance: few; d_gene: TRBD2; j_gene: TRBJ2-7
CDR3nt: TGCAGTGCTAGAGATTTCGGGGGCCATAAAAAGCAGTACTTC; CDR3aa: CSARDFGGHKKQYF; v_gene: TRBV20-1; abundance: few; d_gene: -; j_gene: TRBJ2-7
CDR3nt: TGTGCCAGCACTTCTTGGGCCCAGGCTAGCACAGATACGCAGTATTTT; CDR3aa: CASTSWAQASTDTQYF; v_gene: TRBV12-3/TRBV12-4; abundance: many; d_gene: -; j_gene: TRBJ2-3
CDR3nt: TGTGCCATCAGTGAGTCGTCAGGGTTCGTCAACGAGCAGTACTTC; CDR3aa: CAISESSGFVNEQYF; v_gene: TRBV10-3; abundance: -; d_gene: -; j_gene: TRBJ2-7
CDR3nt: TGCAGTGCTAGCGACAGGGGGCGCGGGGAGGGAAATGAGCAGTACTTC; CDR3aa: CSASDRGRGEGNEQYF; v_gene: TRBV20-1; abundance: -; d_gene: TRBD1; j_gene: TRBJ2-5
CDR3nt: TGTGCCAGCAGCCGGGACAGGGGAGGCCAGCCCCAGCATTTT; CDR3aa: CASSRDRGGQPQHF; v_gene: TRBV2; abundance: -; d_gene: TRBD1; j_gene: TRBJ1-5
CDR3nt: TGTGCCAGCAGTTACTCTAGAGGGGGGACTCGCGGGGCAGATACGCAGTATTTT; CDR3aa: CASSYSRGGTRGADTQYF; v_gene: TRBV6-5; abundance: -; d_gene: -; j_gene: TRBJ2-3
CDR3nt: TGTGCCAGCAGTCCCATATTCGACAGCCTTGAAGCTTTCTTT; CDR3aa: CASSPIFDSLEAFF; v_gene: TRBV27; abundance: -; d_gene: -; j_gene: TRBJ1-1
CDR3nt: TGTGCCAGCAGCTCAACTTATGGCTACACCTTC; CDR3aa: CASSSTYGYTF; v_gene: TRBV7-9; abundance: few; d_gene: -; j_gene: TRBJ1-2
CDR3nt: TGCGCCAGCGCCACCATCGAGAGTACCACTGAAGCTTTCTTT; CDR3aa: CASATIESTTEAFF; v_gene: TRBV5-1; abundance: few; d_gene: -; j_gene: TRBJ1-1
CDR3nt: TGCAGTGCTAATAGCGGGCTTAGCACAGATACGCAGTATTTT; CDR3aa: CSANSGLSTDTQYF; v_gene: TRBV20-1; abundance: few; d_gene: TRBD2; j_gene: TRBJ2-3
CDR3nt: TGTGCCAGCAGTTTCGGGGTCCGAGCCTACGAGCAGTACTTC; CDR3aa: CASSFGVRAYEQYF; v_gene: TRBV28; abundance: -; d_gene: -; j_gene: TRBJ2-7
CDR3nt: TGTGCCAGCAGTTCGAAGGGAGCAGATACGCAGTATTTT; CDR3aa: CASSSKGADTQYF; v_gene: TRBV6-5; abundance: few; d_gene: -; j_gene: TRBJ2-3
CDR3nt: TGTGCCAGCACCGTAGCCGCAACTTACAATGAGCAGTTCTTC; CDR3aa: CASTVAATYNEQFF; v_gene: TRBV6-6; abundance: -; d_gene: -; j_gene: TRBJ2-1
CDR3nt: TGTGCCAGCAGCTCGGGACAGGTGACCTACGAGCAGTACTTC; CDR3aa: CASSSGQVTYEQYF; v_gene: TRBV7-9; abundance: -; d_gene: TRBD1; j_gene: TRBJ2-7
CDR3nt: TGTGCCAGCAGTTTCGGTCTAGCGGGAGGAAATGAGCAGTACTTC; CDR3aa: CASSFGLAGGNEQYF; v_gene: TRBV27; abundance: -; d_gene: TRBD2; j_gene: TRBJ2-5
CDR3nt: TGTGCCAGCAGTTTTGGTAGAGGGTGGGGGGCGGATGAGCAGTTCTTC; CDR3aa: CASSFGRGWGADEQFF; v_gene: TRBV28; abundance: few; d_gene: -; j_gene: TRBJ2-1
CDR3nt: TGCGCCGGCAGCCATATAGCGGGCCCTTCTCACAATGAGCAGTTCTTC; CDR3aa: CAGSHIAGPSHNEQFF; v_gene: TRBV4-1; abundance: -; d_gene: TRBD2; j_gene: TRBJ2-1
CDR3nt: TGTGCCAGCAGCATGACTAGGTCAGATACGCAGTATTTT; CDR3aa: CASSMTRSDTQYF; v_gene: TRBV27; abundance: -; d_gene: -; j_gene: TRBJ2-3
CDR3nt: TGTGCCAGCAGTCCCGAGCAAGAGACCCAGTACTTC; CDR3aa: CASSPEQETQYF; v_gene: TRBV18; abundance: -; d_gene: -; j_gene: TRBJ2-5
CDR3nt: TGCGCCAGCAGCCTGATTCCAGGGGGCGAGAATTCACCCCTCCACTTT; CDR3aa: CASSLIPGGENSPLHF; v_gene: TRBV5-1; abundance: -; d_gene: TRBD1; j_gene: TRBJ1-6
CDR3nt: TGTGCCAGCGGTTTCTTAACTAGCGGGACTAGCACAGATACGCAGTATTTT; CDR3aa: CASGFLTSGTSTDTQYF; v_gene: TRBV28; abundance: -; d_gene: TRBD2; j_gene: TRBJ2-3
CDR3nt: TGCGCCAGCGGTACGATTTTCCGGGGGAGGTATACGCAGTATTTT; CDR3aa: CASGTIFRGRYTQYF; v_gene: TRBV10-1; abundance: -; d_gene: -; j_gene: TRBJ2-3
CDR3nt: TGTGCCAGCAGCCGGTTGAATACGGCAACCGGGGAGCTGTTTTTT; CDR3aa: CASSRLNTATGELFF; v_gene: TRBV5-5; abundance: -; d_gene: -; j_gene: TRBJ2-2
CDR3nt: TGTGCCAGCAGCTTACCTGACTCACAGAGAACGCAGTATTTT; CDR3aa: CASSLPDSQRTQYF; v_gene: TRBV7-2; abundance: -; d_gene: -; j_gene: TRBJ2-3
CDR3nt: TGTGCCAGCAGCGGCCCCCGAAGGACAGGGGCGGGGAATGAGCAGTACTTC; CDR3aa: CASSGPRRTGAGNEQYF; v_gene: TRBV7-6; abundance: -; d_gene: TRBD1; j_gene: TRBJ2-5
CDR3nt: TGCAGTGCTAGAAGGACCGGGAGAGAGACCCAGTACTTC; CDR3aa: CSARRTGRETQYF; v_gene: TRBV20-1; abundance: few; d_gene: -; j_gene: TRBJ2-5
CDR3nt: TGTGCCAGCCGATTGACAGGGGAAGCCTACGAGCAGTACTTC; CDR3aa: CASRLTGEAYEQYF; v_gene: TRBV12-3/TRBV12-4; abundance: -; d_gene: TRBD1; j_gene: TRBJ2-7
CDR3nt: TGTGCCAGCAGCCAAGGGACAGGGTCTATCTACGAGCAGTACTTC; CDR3aa: CASSQGTGSIYEQYF; v_gene: TRBV7-8; abundance: few; d_gene: TRBD1; j_gene: TRBJ2-7
CDR3nt: TGTGCCAGCAGGAGGGGCGACGGCCGCGTAACCGGGGCCAACGTCCTGACTTTC; CDR3aa: CASRRGDGRVTGANVLTF; v_gene: TRBV11-2; abundance: -; d_gene: -; j_gene: TRBJ2-6
CDR3nt: TGCGCCAGCAGCTTGGGACAGTTCACAGATACGCAGTATTTT; CDR3aa: CASSLGQFTDTQYF; v_gene: TRBV5-1; abundance: -; d_gene: -; j_gene: TRBJ2-3
CDR3nt: TGTGCCAGCAACCGACTAGCGGGAGCGAAGGACATTCAGTACTTC; CDR3aa: CASNRLAGAKDIQYF; v_gene: TRBV6-1; abundance: few; d_gene: TRBD2; j_gene: TRBJ2-4
CDR3nt: TGTGCCGGCAGCTTGCTTGGACAGCTTAATTCACCCCTCCACTTT; CDR3aa: CAGSLLGQLNSPLHF; v_gene: TRBV7-9; abundance: -; d_gene: -; j_gene: TRBJ1-6
CDR3nt: TGTGCCAGCAGATATGGGACTTATCAGCCCCAGCATTTT; CDR3aa: CASRYGTYQPQHF; v_gene: TRBV12-3/TRBV12-4; abundance: few; d_gene: -; j_gene: TRBJ1-5
CDR3nt: TGTGCCAGCAGTTTATCGACAGGGGGCCGTGGCTACACCTTC; CDR3aa: CASSLSTGGRGYTF; v_gene: TRBV27; abundance: -; d_gene: TRBD1; j_gene: TRBJ1-2
CDR3nt: TGTGCCAGCAGTTACGGTCTGGATACCTACGAGCAGTACTTC; CDR3aa: CASSYGLDTYEQYF; v_gene: TRBV6-6; abundance: -; d_gene: -; j_gene: TRBJ2-7
CDR3nt: TGTGCCACCAGCAGACCTATTCGTGGGGTTCTCTACAATGAGCAGTTCTTC; CDR3aa: CATSRPIRGVLYNEQFF; v_gene: TRBV15; abundance: few; d_gene: -; j_gene: TRBJ2-1
CDR3nt: TGTGCCAGCGGACTCCGAGGGGAAAAACTGTTTTTT; CDR3aa: CASGLRGEKLFF; v_gene: TRBV11-2; abundance: -; d_gene: -; j_gene: TRBJ1-4
CDR3nt: TGTGCCAGCAGCCTGACAGGGGCGGCCTACGAGCAGTACTTC; CDR3aa: CASSLTGAAYEQYF; v_gene: TRBV27; abundance: few; d_gene: TRBD1; j_gene: TRBJ2-7
CDR3nt: TGCGCCAGCAGCCAAGTTTTAGATACGCAGTATTTT; CDR3aa: CASSQVLDTQYF; v_gene: TRBV4-1; abundance: -; d_gene: -; j_gene: TRBJ2-3
CDR3nt: TGTGCCAGCAGCTCCACAGGGTGGCAGTACTTC; CDR3aa: CASSSTGWQYF; v_gene: TRBV11-2; abundance: -; d_gene: -; j_gene: TRBJ2-7
CDR3nt: TGCGCCAGCAGCCAGGACAGCATGAACACTGAAGCTTTCTTT; CDR3aa: CASSQDSMNTEAFF; v_gene: TRBV4-3; abundance: -; d_gene: -; j_gene: TRBJ1-1
CDR3nt: TGCGCCAGCAGCTTGTTCCTGAGCTCCTATAATTCACCCCTCCACTTT; CDR3aa: CASSLFLSSYNSPLHF; v_gene: TRBV5-1; abundance: -; d_gene: -; j_gene: TRBJ1-6
CDR3nt: TGTGCCAGCAGTGTTGCCTTAGGGGTGCATGAGCAGTTCTTC; CDR3aa: CASSVALGVHEQFF; v_gene: TRBV25-1; abundance: -; d_gene: -; j_gene: TRBJ2-1
CDR3nt: TGTGCCAGCAGCAGAAACCGGGACAGGGGTTTCCAAGAGACCCAGTACTTC; CDR3aa: CASSRNRDRGFQETQYF; v_gene: TRBV6-1; abundance: few; d_gene: TRBD1; j_gene: TRBJ2-5